This is a list of T cell receptor beta chains from one sample in a study of blood T cell repertoires in COVID-19. Some clones are missing from TCRdb's copy, which holds only in-frame ones; the method was immunoSEQ multiplex PCR. This table holds about 110,000 clones, around 83% found once. Sequenced input: peripheral blood. These receptor sequences come from an older woman with COVID-19, enrolled during active disease. Each CDR3 is given with its conserved first and last residue. The D gene is left open where the match is weak. Expanded clones get a size class; other rows say once, few or many, or leave the size out.

v_gene: TRBV4-2; abundance: few; j_gene: TRBJ1-6; d_gene: TRBD1; CDR3aa: CASSQGGDVDKTGAYEDYNSPLHF; CDR3nt: TGTGCCAGCAGCCAAGGGGGAGACGTGGACAAGACAGGGGCTTATGAGGATTATAATTCACCCCTCCACTTT
v_gene: TRBV18; abundance: .; j_gene: TRBJ1-1; d_gene: .; CDR3aa: CASSPPGRVWTEAFF; CDR3nt: TGTGCCAGCTCACCACCGGGGAGGGTATGGACTGAAGCTTTCTTT
v_gene: TRBV7-9; abundance: .; j_gene: TRBJ1-5; d_gene: .; CDR3aa: CASSLDGDTGQPQHF; CDR3nt: TGTGCCAGCAGCTTAGACGGGGACACTGGTCAGCCCCAGCATTTT
v_gene: TRBV7-8; abundance: .; j_gene: TRBJ1-1; d_gene: .; CDR3aa: CASGVNTEAFF; CDR3nt: TGTGCCAGCGGAGTGAACACTGAAGCTTTCTTT
v_gene: TRBV24-1; abundance: .; j_gene: TRBJ2-3; d_gene: TRBD2; CDR3aa: CATSDGYLAGPASDTQYF; CDR3nt: TGTGCCACCAGTGATGGTTACTTAGCGGGCCCTGCATCAGATACGCAGTATTTT
v_gene: TRBV6-5; abundance: few; j_gene: TRBJ1-5; d_gene: TRBD1; CDR3aa: CASRGQGAVNQPQHF; CDR3nt: TGTGCCAGCAGAGGACAGGGGGCTGTCAATCAGCCCCAGCATTTT
v_gene: TRBV3-1/TRBV3-2; abundance: .; j_gene: TRBJ2-3; d_gene: .; CDR3aa: CASSQDGLRADTQYF; CDR3nt: TGTGCCAGCAGCCAAGATGGACTGCGGGCAGATACGCAGTATTTT
v_gene: TRBV30; abundance: .; j_gene: TRBJ1-5; d_gene: .; CDR3aa: CAWSVTGSNQPQHF; CDR3nt: TGTGCCTGGAGTGTAACGGGTAGCAATCAGCCCCAGCATTTT
v_gene: TRBV5-6; abundance: once; j_gene: TRBJ1-2; d_gene: .; CDR3aa: CASSLIGQTFYGYTF; CDR3nt: TGTGCCAGCAGCTTGATCGGACAGACTTTTTATGGCTACACCTTC
v_gene: TRBV6-5; abundance: .; j_gene: TRBJ2-2; d_gene: .; CDR3aa: CASSPPQGGELFF; CDR3nt: TGTGCCAGCAGCCCCCCTCAGGGCGGGGAGCTGTTTTTT
v_gene: TRBV9; abundance: .; j_gene: TRBJ1-1; d_gene: .; CDR3aa: CASSGSPLNTEAFF; CDR3nt: TGTGCCAGCAGCGGGAGCCCGTTGAACACTGAAGCTTTCTTT
v_gene: TRBV11-2; abundance: .; j_gene: TRBJ1-2; d_gene: .; CDR3aa: CASTRSLPPYGYTF; CDR3nt: TGTGCCAGCACCCGAAGCCTCCCCCCCTATGGCTACACCTTC
v_gene: TRBV3-1/TRBV3-2; abundance: .; j_gene: TRBJ1-2; d_gene: TRBD1; CDR3aa: CASSSGQWNYGYTF; CDR3nt: TGTGCCAGCAGCTCGGGACAGTGGAACTATGGCTACACCTTC
v_gene: TRBV15; abundance: .; j_gene: TRBJ1-4; d_gene: .; CDR3aa: CATSTPRGGREKLFF; CDR3nt: TGTGCCACCAGCACCCCTAGGGGGGGCAGGGAAAAACTGTTTTTT
v_gene: TRBV20-1; abundance: .; j_gene: TRBJ1-3; d_gene: .; CDR3aa: CSASKEGPFFSGNTIYF; CDR3nt: TGCAGTGCTAGTAAGGAGGGGCCCTTTTTCTCTGGAAACACCATATATTTT
v_gene: TRBV9; abundance: .; j_gene: TRBJ2-1; d_gene: TRBD2; CDR3aa: CASSVRIGAGGLYNEQFF; CDR3nt: TGTGCCAGCAGCGTAAGAATTGGAGCGGGGGGGCTTTACAATGAGCAGTTCTTC
v_gene: TRBV28; abundance: .; j_gene: TRBJ1-1; d_gene: .; CDR3aa: CASSSPGGENTEAFF; CDR3nt: TGTGCCAGCAGTTCCCCCGGGGGGGAGAACACTGAAGCTTTCTTT
v_gene: TRBV18; abundance: .; j_gene: TRBJ2-5; d_gene: TRBD2; CDR3aa: CASSPPGLAGQETQYF; CDR3nt: TGTGCCAGCTCACCACCCGGACTAGCGGGGCAAGAGACCCAGTACTTC
v_gene: TRBV5-3; abundance: many; j_gene: TRBJ1-5; d_gene: .; CDR3aa: CARSLALGGDNQPQHF; CDR3nt: TGTGCCAGAAGCTTGGCCTTAGGGGGTGACAATCAGCCCCAGCATTTT
v_gene: TRBV6-1; abundance: .; j_gene: TRBJ1-1; d_gene: TRBD1; CDR3aa: CASSEPPMAGGTEAFF; CDR3nt: TGTGCCAGCAGTGAACCTCCGATGGCAGGGGGGACTGAAGCTTTCTTT
v_gene: TRBV3-1/TRBV3-2; abundance: .; j_gene: TRBJ2-2; d_gene: TRBD2; CDR3aa: CASSLAGNTGELFF; CDR3nt: TGTGCCAGCAGCCTAGCGGGGAACACCGGGGAGCTGTTTTTT
v_gene: TRBV18; abundance: .; j_gene: TRBJ2-2; d_gene: TRBD1; CDR3aa: CASSPGTEAGELFF; CDR3nt: TGTGCCAGCTCACCAGGGACAGAAGCCGGGGAGCTGTTTTTT
v_gene: TRBV19; abundance: once; j_gene: TRBJ1-2; d_gene: TRBD1; CDR3aa: CASSMEAGGASGYTF; CDR3nt: TGTGCCAGTAGTATGGAGGCAGGGGGCGCTTCTGGCTACACCTTC
v_gene: TRBV29-1; abundance: .; j_gene: TRBJ1-2; d_gene: TRBD1; CDR3aa: CSVRGTGGLGYTF; CDR3nt: TGCAGCGTGAGGGGGACAGGGGGTCTTGGCTACACCTTC
v_gene: TRBV4-3; abundance: .; j_gene: TRBJ2-5; d_gene: TRBD2; CDR3aa: CASSQGISGGETQYF; CDR3nt: TGCGCCAGCAGCCAGGGAATTAGCGGGGGAGAGACCCAGTACTTC
v_gene: TRBV10-1; abundance: .; j_gene: TRBJ1-2; d_gene: TRBD1; CDR3aa: CASIGQVSRIWRLIYGYTF; CDR3nt: TGCGCCAGCATCGGACAGGTAAGTCGGATTTGGCGACTTATCTATGGCTACACCTTC
v_gene: TRBV7-9; abundance: .; j_gene: TRBJ2-5; d_gene: .; CDR3aa: CASTQTTGGEETQYF; CDR3nt: TGTGCCAGCACCCAGACCACGGGGGGCGAAGAGACCCAGTACTTC
v_gene: TRBV19; abundance: .; j_gene: TRBJ1-1; d_gene: TRBD1; CDR3aa: CASSIGAGGENTEAFF; CDR3nt: TGTGCCAGTAGTATAGGGGCAGGGGGCGAGAACACTGAAGCTTTCTTT
v_gene: TRBV19; abundance: .; j_gene: TRBJ1-2; d_gene: .; CDR3aa: CASSIQGTKGGYTF; CDR3nt: TGTGCCAGTAGTATCCAGGGGACGAAAGGCGGCTACACCTTC
v_gene: TRBV5-1; abundance: .; j_gene: TRBJ2-3; d_gene: TRBD1; CDR3aa: CASSLGQGADTQYF; CDR3nt: TGCGCCAGCAGCTTGGGACAGGGCGCAGATACGCAGTATTTT
v_gene: TRBV3-1/TRBV3-2; abundance: .; j_gene: TRBJ1-2; d_gene: .; CDR3aa: CASSQDVTDYGYTF; CDR3nt: TGTGCCAGCAGCCAAGATGTTACAGACTATGGCTACACCTTC
v_gene: TRBV6-2/TRBV6-3; abundance: .; j_gene: TRBJ1-2; d_gene: TRBD1; CDR3aa: CASSWGQGTLNGYTF; CDR3nt: TGTGCCAGCAGTTGGGGACAGGGGACCTTGAATGGCTACACCTTC
v_gene: TRBV5-5; abundance: .; j_gene: TRBJ2-2; d_gene: TRBD2; CDR3aa: CASSLTSGDTGELFF; CDR3nt: TGTGCCAGCAGCTTGACTAGCGGGGACACCGGGGAGCTGTTTTTT
v_gene: TRBV7-9; abundance: .; j_gene: TRBJ1-1; d_gene: TRBD1; CDR3aa: CASSPTGQRNTEAFF; CDR3nt: TGTGCCAGCAGCCCCACGGGACAGCGGAACACTGAAGCTTTCTTT
v_gene: TRBV15; abundance: .; j_gene: TRBJ1-2; d_gene: .; CDR3aa: CATSRAGQGENYGYTF; CDR3nt: TGTGCCACCAGCAGAGCCGGCCAGGGCGAGAACTATGGCTACACCTTC
v_gene: TRBV7-3; abundance: .; j_gene: TRBJ2-7; d_gene: .; CDR3aa: CASSWGASGSYEQYF; CDR3nt: TGTGCCAGCAGCTGGGGGGCTAGCGGTTCCTACGAGCAGTACTTC
v_gene: TRBV29-1; abundance: few; j_gene: TRBJ2-5; d_gene: TRBD2; CDR3aa: CSVASGDARETQYF; CDR3nt: TGCAGCGTTGCCAGCGGGGACGCCAGGGAGACCCAGTACTTC
v_gene: TRBV9; abundance: .; j_gene: TRBJ1-6; d_gene: .; CDR3aa: CASSVGGHINSPLHF; CDR3nt: TGTGCCAGCAGCGTAGGGGGCCACATAAATTCACCCCTCCACTTT
v_gene: TRBV12-5; abundance: .; j_gene: TRBJ1-1; d_gene: .; CDR3aa: CASVLPAVNTEAFF; CDR3nt: TGTGCTAGTGTTCTTCCAGCGGTGAACACTGAAGCTTTCTTT
v_gene: TRBV7-9; abundance: .; j_gene: TRBJ2-7; d_gene: .; CDR3aa: CASSQGRTYEQYF; CDR3nt: TGTGCCAGCAGCCAGGGGAGAACCTACGAGCAGTACTTC